This TCR beta chain was observed in a study of blood T cell repertoires in COVID-19. This clone was observed once. This CDR3 is 15 amino acids long. J gave up 4 bases and V 6 bases, and 8 bases lay outside the gene matches. CDR1 and CDR2 (germline): SGHRS, YFSETQ. Assay: immunoSEQ multiplex PCR; the TCRdb copy retains only in-frame clones and omits some. The sample carries about 210,000 clones, 75% to 85% recorded once. Material for sequencing was peripheral blood. The sequence derives from a man aged 55-75 years with acute or convalescent COVID-19. The rearrangement uses TRBV5-1 and TRBJ1-4; 8 bases are shared with TRBD1. This chain's CDR3 is CASNLGGQVNEKLFF. CDR3 DNA: TGCGCCAGCAATTTGGGGGGACAGGTTAATGAAAAACTGTTTTTT.